Listed below are T cell receptor beta chains from one sample, sequenced in a study of CD8+CD57+ T cells in acquired aplastic anemia. From the reads, TCRdb called clonotypes with MiXCR, one entry per CDR3 protein. Of approximately 200,000 distinct CDR3 sequences listed, about 59% are singletons. The sequencing sample was made of sorted CD4+, CD8+, or CD8+CD57+ T cells (not recorded which) from PBMCs. These receptors were obtained from a human donor in good health. Both conserved end residues are part of each CDR3. The order of the fields is clone size, D gene, V gene, J gene, CDR3 protein, CDR3 DNA. The D gene is left open where the match is weak. Clone size is not always given. Where it is, it says once, few, many or a class for expanded clones.

NA,NA,TRBV7-9,TRBJ1-4,CASSPRRSNEKLFF,TGTGCCAGCAGCCCACGTAGGAGTAATGAAAAGCTGTTTTTT
NA,TRBD2,TRBV10-1,TRBJ2-7,CASSETSGSAYEQYF,TGCGCCAGCAGTGAGACTAGCGGGAGCGCCTACGAGCAGTACTTC
NA,NA,TRBV10-2,TRBJ2-2,CASSHRADGGELFF,TGCGCCAGCAGTCACCGGGCTGACGGCGGGGAGCTGTTTTTT
few,NA,TRBV6-5,TRBJ1-5,CASSPGGNNQPQHF,TGTGCCTCCTCTCCGGGGGGGAACAATCAGCCCCAGCATTTT
NA,TRBD1,TRBV5-1,TRBJ2-7,CASSSAGGGYEQYF,TGCGCCAGCAGCTCAGCAGGGGGTGGCTACGAGCAGTACTTC
many,TRBD1,TRBV27,TRBJ2-7,CASSYSGTAYEQYF,TGTGCCAGCAGTTATTCCGGGACAGCCTACGAGCAGTACTTC
NA,NA,TRBV6-5,TRBJ2-5,CASSERALETQYF,TGCGCCAGCAGTGAGCGGGCACTGGAGACCCAGTACTTC
many,TRBD2,TRBV10-1,TRBJ2-1,CASSESAGAPYNEQFF,TGCGCCAGCAGTGAGTCCGCGGGAGCCCCCTACAATGAGCAGTTCTTC
NA,NA,TRBV2,TRBJ2-2,CASSEGGQLNTGELFF,TGTGCCAGCAGTGAAGGCGGCCAACTTAACACCGGGGAGCTGTTTTTT
NA,NA,TRBV12-3/TRBV12-4,TRBJ2-2,CASTRGLGETGELFF,TGTGCCAGCACTCGGGGTCTAGGAGAGACCGGGGAGCTGTTTTTT
many,NA,TRBV6-6,TRBJ1-1,CASSYLQGGSGTEAFF,TGTGCCAGCAGTTACCTCCAGGGAGGGTCCGGCACTGAAGCTTTCTTT
few,TRBD2,TRBV7-6,TRBJ2-7,CASSAREVPGGYEQYF,TGTGCCAGCAGCGCACGGGAGGTCCCTGGGGGCTACGAGCAGTACTTC
NA,TRBD1,TRBV7-2,TRBJ2-7,CASSLSLPGQSSYEQYF,TGTGCCAGCAGCTTAAGCCTTCCGGGACAGAGCTCCTACGAGCAGTACTTC
NA,NA,TRBV6-4,TRBJ2-3,CASSDTIGHTDTQYF,TGTGCCAGCAGTGACACCATTGGCCACACAGATACGCAGTATTTT
many,NA,TRBV12-3/TRBV12-4,TRBJ2-3,CASTHLRAGSTDTQYF,TGTGCCAGCACCCACCTCAGGGCAGGGAGCACAGATACGCAGTATTTT
NA,TRBD1,TRBV7-3,TRBJ2-2,CASSRLGTGNTGELFF,TGTGCCAGCAGCCGCCTCGGGACAGGCAACACCGGGGAGCTGTTTTTT
few,NA,TRBV20-1,TRBJ1-6,CSARETTLHF,TGCAGTGCTAGGGAGACCACCCTCCACTTT
NA,NA,TRBV24-1,TRBJ2-7,CATSDSPPGGYYEQYF,TGTGCCACCAGTGATTCCCCCCCCGGAGGCTACTACGAGCAGTACTTC
NA,NA,TRBV19,TRBJ2-2,CASNSRDTGELFF,TGTGCCAGTAATTCTAGGGATACCGGGGAGCTGTTTTTT
NA,NA,TRBV2,TRBJ1-1,CASIGGGNTEAFF,TGTGCCAGCATCGGCGGGGGCAACACTGAAGCTTTCTTT
once,NA,TRBV10-3,TRBJ2-7,CASGEARYEQYF,TGTGCCAGCGGTGAAGCGCGGTACGAGCAGTACTTC
many,NA,TRBV20-1,TRBJ2-7,CSARGQINYEQYF,TGCAGTGCTAGAGGTCAGATTAACTACGAGCAGTACTTC
few,NA,TRBV10-3,TRBJ1-1,CAIREAGWKAFF,TGTGCCATCAGGGAAGCTGGGTGGAAGGCTTTCTTT
NA,NA,TRBV5-1,TRBJ1-2,CASSRAGTTQGAGYTF,TGCGCCAGCAGCAGAGCCGGGACAACTCAAGGGGCTGGCTACACCTTC
many,TRBD2,TRBV20-1,TRBJ2-1,CSAYTGTSGYNEQFF,TGCAGTGCCTACACCGGGACTAGCGGATACAATGAGCAGTTCTTC
NA,NA,TRBV2,TRBJ2-5,CASSEASADRQPQYF,TGTGCCAGCAGTGAAGCGTCGGCAGATCGGCAGCCCCAGTACTTC
NA,TRBD1,TRBV2,TRBJ1-5,CASVAGTGVVQPQHF,TGTGCCAGCGTCGCGGGAACAGGGGTGGTTCAGCCCCAGCATTTT
NA,TRBD1,TRBV15,TRBJ2-1,CATSIRTGTNEQFF,TGTGCCACCAGCATAAGGACAGGGACTAATGAGCAGTTCTTC
once,NA,TRBV25-1,TRBJ2-2,CASSGPRPGANGELFF,TGTGCCAGCAGTGGACCCCGCCCGGGGGCTAACGGGGAGCTGTTTTTT
NA,NA,TRBV2,TRBJ2-7,CASSDRFSYEQYF,TGTGCCAGCAGTGATCGTTTCTCCTACGAGCAGTACTTC
NA,NA,TRBV24-1,TRBJ1-2,CATSEGGVGYAF,TGTGCCACCAGTGAAGGGGGAGTCGGCTACGCCTTC
NA,TRBD1,TRBV9,TRBJ2-3,CASGGDRATDTQYF,TGTGCCAGCGGGGGGGACAGGGCCACAGATACGCAGTATTTT
many,TRBD2,TRBV20-1,TRBJ2-7,CSADTSGGFYEQYF,TGCAGTGCGGACACTAGCGGGGGTTTCTACGAGCAGTACTTC
many,NA,TRBV6-2/TRBV6-3,TRBJ2-7,CASSYSFAELSYEQYF,TGTGCCAGCAGTTACTCTTTCGCAGAGCTATCCTACGAGCAGTACTTC
few,NA,TRBV15,TRBJ1-1,CATSSGDGMNTEAFF,TGTGCCACCAGCAGTGGGGACGGCATGAACACTGAAGCTTTCTTT
many,TRBD1,TRBV6-1,TRBJ1-6,CASRDGQVLIMGYNSPLHF,TGTGCCAGCAGGGACGGACAGGTTCTTATTATGGGCTATAATTCACCCCTCCACTTT
NA,NA,TRBV29-1,TRBJ2-1,CSVVSDSYNEQFF,TGCAGCGTTGTGTCGGACAGCTACAATGAGCAGTTCTTC
few,TRBD1,TRBV24-1,TRBJ2-1,CATSDSGTDFEQFF,TGTGCCACCAGTGATTCCGGGACAGACTTTGAGCAGTTCTTC
NA,NA,TRBV7-9,TRBJ2-7,CASSQSFRYEQYF,TGCGCCAGCAGCCAAAGCTTTCGATACGAGCAGTACTTC
NA,NA,TRBV6-5,TRBJ2-1,CASSSLRAEQFF,TGTGCCAGCAGTTCCCTCAGGGCAGAGCAGTTCTTC
NA,NA,TRBV2,TRBJ1-5,CDSRRDSNQPQHF,TGTGACAGCAGAAGGGACAGCAATCAGCCCCAGCATTTT
NA,NA,TRBV20-1,TRBJ2-2,CSANTGELFF,TGCAGTGCGAACACCGGGGAGCTGTTTTTT
NA,TRBD1,TRBV2,TRBJ1-1,CASSLLRTGAYTEAFF,TGTGCCAGCAGTCTACTACGGACAGGGGCTTACACTGAAGCTTTCTTT